This entry concerns a single T cell receptor beta chain. V lost 6 bases, J lost 2 bases, and 11 bases lay in between. Germline V gene sequence: CDR1 MNHEY, CDR2 SVGAGI. The CDR3 totals 14 residues. The data stem from a study of Ad26.COV2.S vaccination and SARS-CoV-2 variants. Indicated treatment: roughly 20 received Ad26.COV2.S at low or high dose, single or two shots; 5 received placebo; per-sample allocation not given. All samples were drawn on day 63, counting from the first vaccine or placebo injection. Using immunoSEQ multiplex PCR, the repertoire was profiled, and TCRdb retains in-frame clones only, with some absent. Here the sample spans 350,000 to 600,000 clones, 80% to 90% being singletons.

Sequencing used peripheral blood, obtained in a trial of Ad26.COV2.S vaccine versus placebo. The rearrangement uses TRBV6-5 and TRBJ2-1; D is undetermined. The origin of this receptor is a person aged 18-60 years who received the Ad26.COV2.S COVID-19 vaccine or a placebo. The CDR3 spells CASSLGSPYNEQFF. The CDR3 DNA is TGTGCCAGCAGCCTCGGGTCCCCCTACAATGAGCAGTTCTTC.